These 10 T cell receptor beta chains came from one sample sequenced in a study of T-cell memory formation after mild COVID-19. TCRdb re-derived calls from the 5' RACE reads in MiXCR, one entry per CDR3 protein. The table has roughly 190,000 distinct CDR3 sequences, about 10% seen once. Sequencing was carried out using PBMCs or a T cell subset sorted from them (not recorded which). These receptors all stem from a man aged 18 to 30 who had mild COVID-19 (a few samples of this study predate the infection). Cell type and time point are not known.

This clonotype was observed a handful of times. J is TRBJ1-1 and V is TRBV5-1; TRBD1 matches at 8 bases. J gave up 8 bases and V 1 base, and 7 bases lay outside the gene matches. This CDR3 contains 14 residues. Germline CDR1 SGHRS, CDR2 YFSETQ. The CDR3 spells CASSLSPRTGEAFF. DNA of the CDR3: TGCGCCAGCAGCTTGTCCCCCAGGACAGGGGAAGCTTTCTTT.

This clonotype was found a few times. This chain links TRBV27 with TRBJ2-3; 11 nucleotides line up with TRBD1. V was pared by 2 bases and J by 1 base, with 11 bases of the junction left unmatched. The CDR3 is 19 amino acids. Per the germline V gene, CDR1 is MNHEY and CDR2 is SMNVEV (reference sequence). CDR3: CASSLGPPDRGLRTDTQYF. The CDR3 DNA sequence: TGTGCCAGCAGTTTAGGCCCCCCGGACAGGGGGCTTCGCACAGATACGCAGTATTTT.

This clonotype came up a few times. The chain employs TRBV27 and TRBJ2-3; D is unresolved. Trimming pared 6 bases from V and 6 bases from J, leaving 7 bases between. The CDR3 extends over 11 amino acids. Germline V gene sequence: CDR1 MNHEY, CDR2 SMNVEV (reference sequence). CDR3 protein: CASRGEDTQYF. CDR3 sequence (DNA): TGTGCCAGCAGGGGTGAGGATACGCAGTATTTT.

The chain uses TRBV5-1 and TRBJ2-6; D unclear. The V gene lost 3 bases and the J gene lost 1 base, with 8 bases spanning the gap. The CDR3 is 15 residues long. Germline CDR1 SGHRS, CDR2 YFSETQ. For the CDR3, the DNA is TGCGCCAGCAGCTCACAGAGGTCTGGGGCCAACGTCCTGACTTTC. Amino acids: CASSSQRSGANVLTF.

This clonotype occurred many times. V is TRBV7-3 and J is TRBJ2-6; D is unresolved. Between the trimmed V and J ends, which lost 5 bases and 2 bases, there was a span of 10 bases. There are 15 residues in the CDR3. The germline CDR1 and CDR2 sequences are SGHTA and FQGTGA. CDR3 coding DNA: TGTGCCAGCAGCCCCCTAAGGACTGGGGCCAACGTCCTGACTTTC. This sequence encodes CASSPLRTGANVLTF. Full variable domain (missing parts from reference TRBV7-3 and TRBJ2-6): GAGVSQTPSNKVTEKGKYVELRCDPISGHTALYWYRQSLGQGPEFLIYFQGTGAADDSGLPNDRFFAVRPEGSVSTLKIQRTERGDSAVYLCASSPLRTGANVLTFGAGSRLTVL.

This clonotype was observed many times. The V and J genes are TRBV12-3 or TRBV12-4 and TRBJ1-5; weak D call: TRBD1 (5 bases). This CDR3 has 14 residues. Trimming cost V 5 bases and J 9 bases, with 17 bases left between them. The chain's CDR3 is CASSPQGFKMPQHF. In nucleotides, the CDR3 is TGTGCCAGCAGTCCCCAGGGTTTTAAGATGCCCCAGCATTTT.

The chain couples TRBV24-1 to TRBJ2-5; D is possibly TRBD2 (6 bases). The CDR3 has 15 amino acids. The V gene lost 5 bases and the J gene lost 3 bases, with 15 bases spanning the gap. Germline V lookup: CDR1 KGHDR, CDR2 SFDVKD. CDR3 sequence (DNA): TGTGCCACCAGTGCGTTTATGGCGGGGAAAGAGACCCAGTACTTC. This gives the protein CATSAFMAGKETQYF.

The J gene is TRBJ1-6, the V gene TRBV28; D possibly corresponds to TRBD1 (6 bases). Trimming cost V 10 bases and J 7 bases, with 20 bases left between them. This CDR3 contains 15 residues. Germline values: CDR1 MDHEN, CDR2 SYDVKM. For the CDR3, the DNA is TGTGCCACCAACCTGGGGGGCGCGGGAAATTCACCCCTCCACTTT. This codes for CATNLGGAGNSPLHF.

This rearrangement joins TRBV20-1 to TRBJ2-7; 8 bases fit TRBD1. With V trimmed by 6 bases and J by 0 bases, 16 bases remained unmatched. The CDR3 is made up of 17 amino acids. Germline V gene data show CDR1 as DFQATT and CDR2 as SNEGSKA (reference sequence). CDR3 sequence reads: CSATGGQGRRGSYEQYV. CDR3 bases: TGCAGTGCCACAGGAGGACAGGGCCGAAGAGGCTCCTACGAGCAGTACGTC.

This clonotype was seen a few times. The J gene is TRBJ2-3, the V gene TRBV10-3; 9 bases align to TRBD2. The length of the CDR3 is 18 residues. The germline gives CDR1 ENHRY, CDR2 SYGVKD. V lost 2 bases, J lost 0 bases, and 9 bases stayed unmatched. CDR3 sequence: CAISERETSGSSTDTQYF. CDR3 nucleotide sequence: TGTGCCATCAGTGAGCGCGAGACTAGCGGCTCTAGCACAGATACGCAGTATTTT.